This TCR beta chain came from a study of blood T cell repertoires in COVID-19. Study-level information: Both acute and convalescent COVID-19 samples were obtained from the United States, Italy and Spain. T cells, B-cell-depleted T cells, or PBMCs provided the cDNA or gDNA that served as material.

Methods used by the authors: The authors estimated nucleated cell counts from reference gene primer amplification. Repertoires were generated with immunoSEQ multiplex PCR, while TCRdb's copy carries only in-frame clones and drops some. From that table come the V and J calls and clone size; the DNA was used to work out D and trimming. The sample shows 200,000 to 250,000 clones, 65% to 90% of them seen only once. The length of the CDR3 is 14 residues. The V gene end was trimmed by 3 bases and the J gene end by 9 bases; junction bases not matched to a gene: 7. CDR1 and CDR2 from the germline V gene are DFQATT and SNEGSKA (reference sequence).

The chain uses TRBV20-1 and TRBJ1-6; 8 bases fit TRBD1. Sequenced: peripheral blood. This receptor was identified in a woman over 75 with active or convalescent COVID-19. The CDR3 protein is CSASGQGHGSPLHF. CDR3 DNA sequence: TGCAGTGCTAGTGGACAGGGCCACGGTTCACCCCTCCACTTT.